A selection of T cell receptor beta chains follows, all from one sample in a study of blood T cell repertoires in COVID-19. Produced via immunoSEQ multiplex PCR; TCRdb's table is partial and in-frame only. The sample includes about 320,000 clones, 70% to 90% of them seen just once. The sequencing sample was made of peripheral blood. These receptors came from a young woman with COVID-19, enrolled during active disease. CDR3s include the opening cysteine and the closing phenylalanine or tryptophan. Each record gives: clone size, J gene, V gene, CDR3 length, D gene, CDR3 DNA, CDR3 protein. The D gene is left open where the match is weak. Clone size, where shown, is once, few, many, or a class for clones that have expanded.

size: NA; J: TRBJ1-2; V: TRBV5-1; length: 15; D: TRBD1; DNA: TGCGCCAGCAGCTTGGGGGGCGGGGACAGCTATGGCTACACCTTC; CDR3: CASSLGGGDSYGYTF
size: NA; J: TRBJ1-1; V: TRBV6-2/TRBV6-3; length: 14; D: NA; DNA: TGTGCCAGCAGTTTCCGAGACATGAACACTGAAGCTTTCTTT; CDR3: CASSFRDMNTEAFF
size: NA; J: TRBJ1-2; V: TRBV19; length: 14; D: TRBD1; DNA: TGTGCCAGTAGTATTGGGACAGCCGGAACTGGCTACACCTTC; CDR3: CASSIGTAGTGYTF
size: NA; J: TRBJ1-2; V: TRBV2; length: 13; D: TRBD1; DNA: TGTGCCAGCAGTGAACAGGGGGCGCTGGGCTACACCTTC; CDR3: CASSEQGALGYTF
size: NA; J: TRBJ1-1; V: TRBV6-6; length: 14; D: NA; DNA: TGTGCCAGCATCGCACAGGGATTGAACACTGAAGCTTTCTTT; CDR3: CASIAQGLNTEAFF
size: once; J: TRBJ2-3; V: TRBV7-2; length: 17; D: NA; DNA: TGTGCCAGCAGCTTACAGCGCCTAGGCATGGGAGCAGATACGCAGTATTTT; CDR3: CASSLQRLGMGADTQYF
size: NA; J: TRBJ1-6; V: TRBV6-1; length: 14; D: NA; DNA: TGTGCCAGCAGTGAATTAGGGGATAATTCACCCCTCCACTTT; CDR3: CASSELGDNSPLHF
size: NA; J: TRBJ2-1; V: TRBV24-1; length: 15; D: TRBD2; DNA: TGTGCCACCAGTGTTAGCTCGGGGGGGTACAATGAGCAGTTCTTC; CDR3: CATSVSSGGYNEQFF
size: NA; J: TRBJ1-1; V: TRBV7-9; length: 13; D: NA; DNA: TGTGCCAGCAGCCCCCCATCGAACACTGAAGCTTTCTTT; CDR3: CASSPPSNTEAFF
size: NA; J: TRBJ1-2; V: TRBV12-3/TRBV12-4; length: 13; D: NA; DNA: TGTGCCAGCAGTTTAGCGCGGAGGGCTGGCTACACCTTC; CDR3: CASSLARRAGYTF
size: NA; J: TRBJ2-2; V: TRBV4-1; length: 16; D: NA; DNA: TGCGCCAGCAGCCAAATGACTGCAACGAACACCGGGGAGCTGTTTTTT; CDR3: CASSQMTATNTGELFF
size: NA; J: TRBJ2-3; V: TRBV9; length: 16; D: NA; DNA: TGTGCCAGCAGCGTTTTGGAGGGGGGGAGCACAGATACGCAGTATTTT; CDR3: CASSVLEGGSTDTQYF
size: NA; J: TRBJ2-5; V: TRBV6-5; length: 14; D: TRBD1; DNA: TGTGCCAGCAGTTACTACCAGGGGGAAGAGACCCAGTACTTC; CDR3: CASSYYQGEETQYF
size: NA; J: TRBJ2-2; V: TRBV27; length: 14; D: NA; DNA: TGTGCCAGCAGTTGGACAAAGGGTAGCGGGGAGCTGTTTTTT; CDR3: CASSWTKGSGELFF
size: NA; J: TRBJ1-5; V: TRBV7-5; length: 15; D: NA; DNA: TGTGTCAGAAGCTTATCCCGGTCCAGCAATCAGCCCCAGCATTTT; CDR3: CVRSLSRSSNQPQHF